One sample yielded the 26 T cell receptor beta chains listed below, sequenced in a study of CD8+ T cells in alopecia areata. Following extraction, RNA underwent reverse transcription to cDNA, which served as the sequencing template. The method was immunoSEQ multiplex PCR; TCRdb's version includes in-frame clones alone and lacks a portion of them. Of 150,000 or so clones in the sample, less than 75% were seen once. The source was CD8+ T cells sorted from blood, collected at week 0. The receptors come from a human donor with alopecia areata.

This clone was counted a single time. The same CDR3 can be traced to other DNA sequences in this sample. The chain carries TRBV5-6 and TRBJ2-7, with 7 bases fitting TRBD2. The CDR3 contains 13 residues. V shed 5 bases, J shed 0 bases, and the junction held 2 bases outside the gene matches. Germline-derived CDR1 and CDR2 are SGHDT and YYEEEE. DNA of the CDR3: TGTGCCAGCAGTCCGGGGGGCTCCTACGAGCAGTACTTC. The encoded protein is CASSPGGSYEQYF.

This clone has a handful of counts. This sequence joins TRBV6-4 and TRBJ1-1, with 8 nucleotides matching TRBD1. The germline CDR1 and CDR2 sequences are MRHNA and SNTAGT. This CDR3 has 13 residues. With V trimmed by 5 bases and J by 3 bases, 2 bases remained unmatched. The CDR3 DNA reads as TGTGCCAGCAGTCCGACAGGGGACACTGAAGCTTTCTTT. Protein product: CASSPTGDTEAFF.

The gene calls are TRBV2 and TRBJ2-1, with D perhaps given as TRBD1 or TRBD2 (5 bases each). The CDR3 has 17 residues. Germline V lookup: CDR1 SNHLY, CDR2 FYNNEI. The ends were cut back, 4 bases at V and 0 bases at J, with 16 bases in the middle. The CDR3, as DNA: TGTGCCAGCAGTGTAGGTAGGGGACCGAGCTCCTACAATGAGCAGTTCTTC. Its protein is CASSVGRGPSSYNEQFF.

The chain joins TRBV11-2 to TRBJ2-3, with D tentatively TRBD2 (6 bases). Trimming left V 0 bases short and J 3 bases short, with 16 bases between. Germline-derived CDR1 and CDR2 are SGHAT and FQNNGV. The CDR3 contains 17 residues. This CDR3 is CASSLDPIGTSTDTQYF. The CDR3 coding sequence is TGTGCCAGCAGCTTAGACCCCATCGGGACTTCTACAGATACGCAGTATTTT.

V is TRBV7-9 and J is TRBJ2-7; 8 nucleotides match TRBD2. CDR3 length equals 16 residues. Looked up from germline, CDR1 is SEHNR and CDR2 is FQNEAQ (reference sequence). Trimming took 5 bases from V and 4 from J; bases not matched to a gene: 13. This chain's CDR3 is CASSTGRGRRGYEQYF. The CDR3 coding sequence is TGTGCCAGCAGCACCGGGAGGGGACGGAGAGGGTACGAGCAGTACTTC.

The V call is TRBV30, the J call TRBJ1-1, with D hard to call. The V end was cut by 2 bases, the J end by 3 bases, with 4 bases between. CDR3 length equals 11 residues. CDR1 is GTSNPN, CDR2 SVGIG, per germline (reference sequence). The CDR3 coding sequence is TGTGCCTGGAGTTTCGACACTGAAGCTTTCTTT. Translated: CAWSFDTEAFF.

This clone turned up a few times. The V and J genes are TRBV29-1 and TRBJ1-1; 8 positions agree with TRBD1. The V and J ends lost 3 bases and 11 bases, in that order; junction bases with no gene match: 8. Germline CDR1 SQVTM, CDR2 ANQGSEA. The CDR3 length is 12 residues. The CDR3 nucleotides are TGCAGCGTTGATGGGACAGGTCAGGAGGCTTTCTTT. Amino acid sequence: CSVDGTGQEAFF.

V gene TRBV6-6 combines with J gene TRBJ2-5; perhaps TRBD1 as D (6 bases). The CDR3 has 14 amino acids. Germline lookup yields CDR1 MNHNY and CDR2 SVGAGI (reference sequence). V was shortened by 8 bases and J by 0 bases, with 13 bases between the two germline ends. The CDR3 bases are TGTGCCAGCTGGGGACAAATCCACCAAGAGACCCAGTACTTC. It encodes CASWGQIHQETQYF.

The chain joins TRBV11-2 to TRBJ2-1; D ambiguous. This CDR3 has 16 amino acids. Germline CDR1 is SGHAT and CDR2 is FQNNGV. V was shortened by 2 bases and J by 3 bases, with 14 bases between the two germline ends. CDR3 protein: CASSLLHGIGYNEQFF. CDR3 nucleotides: TGTGCCAGCAGCTTATTACATGGGATCGGCTACAATGAGCAGTTCTTC.

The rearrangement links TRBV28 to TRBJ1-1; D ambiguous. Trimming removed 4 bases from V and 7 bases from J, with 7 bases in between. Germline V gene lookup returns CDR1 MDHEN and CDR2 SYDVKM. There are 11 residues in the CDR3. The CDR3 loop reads CASSSHSEAFF. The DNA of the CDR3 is TGTGCCAGCAGTTCCCACAGTGAAGCTTTCTTT.

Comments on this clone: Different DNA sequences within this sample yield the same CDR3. The CDR3 nucleotides are TGTGCCAGCAGCTTGGGACAGGGAGGCTCACCCCTCCACTTT. It specifies CASSLGQGGSPLHF. The chain couples TRBV5-6 to TRBJ1-6; 7 bases align to TRBD1. The CDR3 consists of 14 residues. From germline, CDR1 is SGHDT and CDR2 YYEEEE. V lost 0 bases and J lost 10; bases outside the gene matches: 4.

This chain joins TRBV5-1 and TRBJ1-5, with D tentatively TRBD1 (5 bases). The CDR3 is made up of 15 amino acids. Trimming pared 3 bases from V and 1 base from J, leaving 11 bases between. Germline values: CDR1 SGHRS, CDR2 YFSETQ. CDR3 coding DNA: TGCGCCAGCAGCTCTGGTTCAGGGAGCAATCAGCCCCAGCATTTT. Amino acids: CASSSGSGSNQPQHF.

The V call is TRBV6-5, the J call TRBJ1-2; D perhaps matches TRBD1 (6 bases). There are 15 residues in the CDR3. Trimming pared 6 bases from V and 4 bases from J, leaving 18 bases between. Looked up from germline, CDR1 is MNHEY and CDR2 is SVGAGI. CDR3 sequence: CASSTPSDRLYGYTF. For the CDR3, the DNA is TGTGCCAGCAGCACCCCCTCGGACAGACTCTATGGCTACACCTTC.

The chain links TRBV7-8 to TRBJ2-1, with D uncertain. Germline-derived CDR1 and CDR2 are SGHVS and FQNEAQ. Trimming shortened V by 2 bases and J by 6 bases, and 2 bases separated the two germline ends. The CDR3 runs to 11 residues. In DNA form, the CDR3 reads TGTGCCAGCAGCTTATTCAATGAGCAGTTCTTC. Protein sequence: CASSLFNEQFF.

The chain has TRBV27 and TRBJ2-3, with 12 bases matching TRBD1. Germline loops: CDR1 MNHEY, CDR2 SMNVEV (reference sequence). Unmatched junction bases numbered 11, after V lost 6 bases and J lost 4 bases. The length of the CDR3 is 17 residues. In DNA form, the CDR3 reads TGTGCCAGCAGAAGGGGGACAGGGGGCTTCCAAGCAGATACGCAGTATTTT. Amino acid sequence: CASRRGTGGFQADTQYF.

CDR3 coding DNA: TGTGCCAGCAGCAAACGGGGGCTTGGGAGCAATCAGCCCCAGCATTTT. This encodes CASSKRGLGSNQPQHF. The gene calls are TRBV13 and TRBJ1-5; D might be TRBD1 (6 bases). This CDR3 has 16 amino acids. Germline V gene data show CDR1 as PRHDT and CDR2 as FYEKMQ (reference sequence). Trimming removed 5 bases at V and 1 base at J, with 15 bases between. Filled out from reference TRBV13 and TRBJ1-5, the complete variable domain reads AAGVIQSPRHLIKEKRETATLKCYPIPRHDTVYWYQQGPGQDPQFLISFYEKMQSDKGSIPDRFSAQQFSDYHSELNMSSLELGDSALYFCASSKRGLGSNQPQHFGDGTRLSIL.

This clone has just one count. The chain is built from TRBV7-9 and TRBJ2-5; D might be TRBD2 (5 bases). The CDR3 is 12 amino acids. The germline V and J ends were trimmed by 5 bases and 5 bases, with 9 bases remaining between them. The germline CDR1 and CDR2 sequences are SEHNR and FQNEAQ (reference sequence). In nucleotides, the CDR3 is TGTGCCAGCAGCGACTACCTTGAGACCCAGTACTTC. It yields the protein CASSDYLETQYF.

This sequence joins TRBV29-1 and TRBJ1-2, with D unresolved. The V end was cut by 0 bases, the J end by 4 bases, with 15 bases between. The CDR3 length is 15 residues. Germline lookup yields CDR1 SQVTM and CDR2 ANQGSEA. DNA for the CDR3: TGCAGCGTTGAAGATAACTTGGAGGGCGGCTATGGCTACACCTTC. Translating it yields CSVEDNLEGGYGYTF.

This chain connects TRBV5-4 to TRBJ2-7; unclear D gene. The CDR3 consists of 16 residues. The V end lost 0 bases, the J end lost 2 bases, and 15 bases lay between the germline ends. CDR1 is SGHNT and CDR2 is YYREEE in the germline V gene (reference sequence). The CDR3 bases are TGTGCCAGCAGCTTGGAAGTGATGAGCGTACCCTACGAGCAGTACTTC. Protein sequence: CASSLEVMSVPYEQYF.

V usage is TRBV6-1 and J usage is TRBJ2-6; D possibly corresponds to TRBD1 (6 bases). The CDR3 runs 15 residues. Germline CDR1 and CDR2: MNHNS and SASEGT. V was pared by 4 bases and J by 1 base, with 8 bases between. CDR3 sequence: CASSGTGSGANVLTF. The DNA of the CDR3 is TGTGCCAGCAGTGGTACAGGGTCTGGGGCCAACGTCCTGACTTTC.

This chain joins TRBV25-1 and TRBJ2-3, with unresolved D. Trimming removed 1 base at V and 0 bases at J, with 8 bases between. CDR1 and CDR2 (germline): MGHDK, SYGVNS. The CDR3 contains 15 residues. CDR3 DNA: TGTGCCAGCAGTGAATCGACGGATAGCACAGATACGCAGTATTTT. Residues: CASSESTDSTDTQYF.

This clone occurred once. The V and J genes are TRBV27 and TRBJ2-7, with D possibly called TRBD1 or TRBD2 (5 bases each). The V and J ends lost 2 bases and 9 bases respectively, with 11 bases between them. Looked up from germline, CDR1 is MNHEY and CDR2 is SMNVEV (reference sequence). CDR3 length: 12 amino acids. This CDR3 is CASSLPPGPQYF. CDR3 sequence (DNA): TGTGCCAGCAGTTTACCTCCGGGACCGCAGTACTTC.

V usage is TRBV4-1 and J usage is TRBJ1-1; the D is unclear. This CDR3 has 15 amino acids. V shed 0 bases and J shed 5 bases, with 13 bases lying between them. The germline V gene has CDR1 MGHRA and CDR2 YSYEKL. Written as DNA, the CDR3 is TGCGCCAGCAGCCAAGACGAAAAAAGGAAGACTGAAGCTTTCTTT. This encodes CASSQDEKRKTEAFF.

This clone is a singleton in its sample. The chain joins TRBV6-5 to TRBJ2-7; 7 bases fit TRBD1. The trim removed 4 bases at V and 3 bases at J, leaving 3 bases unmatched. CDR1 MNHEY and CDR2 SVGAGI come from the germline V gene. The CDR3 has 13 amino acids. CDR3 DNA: TGTGCCAGCAGTTGGGCAGGGGGCTACGAGCAGTACTTC. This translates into CASSWAGGYEQYF.

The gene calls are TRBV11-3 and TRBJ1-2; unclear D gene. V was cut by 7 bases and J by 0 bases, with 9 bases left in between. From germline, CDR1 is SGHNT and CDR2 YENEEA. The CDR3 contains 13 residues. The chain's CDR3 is CASNMRTNYGYTF. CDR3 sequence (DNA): TGTGCCAGCAATATGAGGACTAACTATGGCTACACCTTC.

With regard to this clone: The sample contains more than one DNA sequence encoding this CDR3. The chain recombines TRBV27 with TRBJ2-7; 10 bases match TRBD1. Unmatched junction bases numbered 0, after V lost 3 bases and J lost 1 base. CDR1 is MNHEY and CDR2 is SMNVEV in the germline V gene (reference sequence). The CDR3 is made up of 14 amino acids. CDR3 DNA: TGTGCCAGCAGTTTGGGACAGGGGTCCTACGAGCAGTACTTC. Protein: CASSLGQGSYEQYF.